One sample yielded the 18 T cell receptor beta chains listed below, sequenced in a study of blood T cell repertoires in COVID-19. Method: immunoSEQ multiplex PCR; TCRdb's copy keeps in-frame clones and lacks some. The table includes more than 250,000 clones, more than 75% detected once. The sample comprised peripheral blood. The receptors originated from a man in his fifties with active or convalescent COVID-19.

This chain uses TRBV18 with TRBJ2-2; D unclear. Germline V gene data show CDR1 as KGHSH and CDR2 as LQKENI. V gave up 2 bases and J gave up 0 bases, with 10 bases separating them. This CDR3 contains 16 residues. CDR3 bases: TGTGCCAGCTCACCATCCTCCACAGCGAACACCGGGGAGCTGTTTTTT. It encodes CASSPSSTANTGELFF.

The genes are TRBV24-1 and TRBJ1-6; no definite D call. The CDR3 loop spans 13 amino acids. CDR1 and CDR2 (germline): KGHDR, SFDVKD. Trimming removed 5 bases from V and 7 bases from J, with 8 bases in between. The CDR3 is CATSVQANSPLHF. CDR3 sequence (DNA): TGTGCCACCAGTGTTCAGGCGAATTCACCCCTCCACTTT.

The chain joins TRBV7-9 to TRBJ2-1; maybe TRBD2 (6 bases). Germline loops: CDR1 SEHNR, CDR2 FQNEAQ (reference sequence). The CDR3 loop spans 17 amino acids. V gave up 2 bases and J gave up 2 bases, with 16 bases separating them. CDR3 sequence reads: CASSLIPGGATYNEQFF. CDR3 nucleotide sequence: TGTGCCAGCAGCTTAATTCCGGGCGGGGCCACCTACAATGAGCAGTTCTTC.

This chain joins TRBV2 and TRBJ2-7, with 12 bases that match TRBD2. There are 15 residues in the CDR3. V shed 2 bases and J 9 bases; nucleotides not matched to a gene: 8. The germline CDR1 and CDR2 sequences are SNHLY and FYNNEI. In nucleotides, the CDR3 is TGTGCCAGCAGTGAAATCCTAGCGGGGGGGGACGGGCAGTACTTC. Translating it yields CASSEILAGGDGQYF.

The V gene is TRBV13, the J gene TRBJ2-4, with TRBD2 as a possible D gene (6 bases). The V and J ends lost 8 bases and 2 bases respectively, with 13 bases between them. This CDR3 has 14 amino acids. Germline-derived CDR1 and CDR2 are PRHDT and FYEKMQ (reference sequence). As DNA, the CDR3 is TGTGCCAGCGGATCCCGGGAGACCAAAAACATTCAGTACTTC. Translated: CASGSRETKNIQYF.

V is TRBV5-6 and J is TRBJ2-3; weak D call: TRBD2 (5 bases). The CDR3 sequence is 16 residues long. Trimming left V 4 bases short and J 0 bases short, with 15 bases between. Germline V gene sequence: CDR1 SGHDT, CDR2 YYEEEE. CDR3 sequence: CASSVSGLASTDTQYF. The CDR3 DNA is TGTGCCAGCAGCGTGAGCGGCCTCGCTAGCACAGATACGCAGTATTTT.

This clone was seen a handful of times. The chain has TRBV2 and TRBJ2-1; 7 positions agree with TRBD1. The CDR3 has 14 amino acids. In germline, CDR1 is SNHLY, CDR2 FYNNEI. Unmatched junction bases numbered 4, after V lost 5 bases and J lost 3 bases. DNA for the CDR3: TGTGCCAGCAGTAAAGACAGGGTCTACAATGAGCAGTTCTTC. Amino acids: CASSKDRVYNEQFF.

The rearrangement uses TRBV19 and TRBJ1-5; D not certain. V lost 3 bases, J lost 6 bases, and 15 bases lay in between. The CDR3 spans 15 residues. Germline CDR1 and CDR2: LNHDA and SQIVND (reference sequence). The CDR3 nucleotides read TGTGCCAGTAGTATTCCCGACACAGTCAGTCAGCCCCAGCATTTT. As protein: CASSIPDTVSQPQHF.

This chain uses TRBV18 with TRBJ1-1, with D possibly matching TRBD1 (5 bases). CDR3 length: 15 residues. CDR1 KGHSH and CDR2 LQKENI come from the germline V gene. Trimming shortened V by 7 bases and J by 1 base, and 16 bases separated the two germline ends. CDR3 protein: CASFPSTQGNTEAFF. In DNA form, the CDR3 reads TGTGCCAGCTTCCCGTCTACGCAGGGGAACACTGAAGCTTTCTTT.

The CDR3 sequence: CASSLPGGNTGNTIYF. The CDR3, as DNA: TGTGCCAGCAGCCTGCCAGGGGGTAATACGGGAAACACCATATATTTT. This chain links TRBV9 with TRBJ1-3, with TRBD1 matching over 7 bases. Germline V lookup: CDR1 SGDLS, CDR2 YYNGEE. The CDR3 consists of 16 residues. V dropped 4 bases and J dropped 4; count of bases not matched to a gene: 11. Full variable domain (missing parts from reference TRBV9 and TRBJ1-3): DSGVTQTPKHLITATGQRVTLRCSPRSGDLSVYWYQQSLDQGLQFLIQYYNGEERAKGNILERFSAQQFPDLHSELNLSSLELGDSALYFCASSLPGGNTGNTIYFGEGSWLTVV.

The chain recombines TRBV5-1 with TRBJ1-4; no reliable D call. Deletions cut 4 bases from V and 6 bases from J, with 13 bases between. There are 14 residues in the CDR3. Germline V gene sequence: CDR1 SGHRS, CDR2 YFSETQ. CDR3 sequence: CASSPLRRDEKLFF. In DNA form, the CDR3 reads TGCGCCAGCAGCCCACTCCGGAGGGATGAAAAACTGTTTTTT.

The gene calls are TRBV5-6 and TRBJ1-2; 8 nucleotides match TRBD1. V lost 6 bases, J lost 8 bases, and 9 bases stayed unmatched. The CDR3 contains 13 residues. Germline loops: CDR1 SGHDT, CDR2 YYEEEE. The DNA for the CDR3 is TGTGCCAGCACCGAAACAGGGGGTAGGGGCTACACCTTC. Amino acids: CASTETGGRGYTF.

This sequence joins TRBV9 and TRBJ1-6; D gene unclear. Germline values: CDR1 SGDLS, CDR2 YYNGEE. This CDR3 is built from 16 residues. The V end was cut by 4 bases, the J end by 8 bases, with 19 bases between. CDR3 loop: CASSRAPVSQDSPLHF. The DNA for the CDR3 is TGTGCCAGCAGCAGAGCCCCTGTTAGTCAGGATTCACCCCTCCACTTT. Together with reference TRBV9 and TRBJ1-6, the CDR3 gives the full variable domain: DSGVTQTPKHLITATGQRVTLRCSPRSGDLSVYWYQQSLDQGLQFLIQYYNGEERAKGNILERFSAQQFPDLHSELNLSSLELGDSALYFCASSRAPVSQDSPLHFGNGTRLTVT.

V and J are TRBV11-3 and TRBJ2-1, with D tentatively TRBD2 (5 bases). CDR3 length: 14 amino acids. The V gene's germline CDR1 is SGHNT and CDR2 YENEEA. Between the trimmed V and J ends, which lost 6 bases and 4 bases, there was a span of 13 bases. The CDR3 DNA reads TGTGCCAGCAGAACGGGAATATTATACAATGAGCAGTTCTTC. Translation: CASRTGILYNEQFF.

In DNA form, the CDR3 reads TGTGCCAGCTCACCACTTATAGTCCAGGCTGGCCCCTCTGGGGCCAACGTCCTGACTTTC. This gives the protein CASSPLIVQAGPSGANVLTF. The chain combines TRBV18 with TRBJ2-6; D remains ambiguous. In germline, CDR1 is KGHSH, CDR2 LQKENI. The CDR3 contains 20 residues. The ends were cut back, 1 base at V and 0 bases at J, with 19 bases in the middle. The complete variable domain, with remaining parts taken from reference TRBV18 and TRBJ2-6, reads NAGVMQNPRHLVRRRGQEARLRCSPMKGHSHVYWYRQLPEEGLKFMVYLQKENIIDESGMPKERFSAEFPKEGPSILRIQQVVRGDSAAYFCASSPLIVQAGPSGANVLTFGAGSRLTVL.

The chain joins TRBV5-1 to TRBJ1-1, with a weak D call TRBD1 (6 bases). V lost 0 bases and J 1 base, leaving 10 bases between the germline ends. There are 15 residues in the CDR3. CDR1 and CDR2 from the germline V gene are SGHRS and YFSETQ. The CDR3 sequence is CASSLDRVKNTEAFF. The CDR3 nucleotides are TGCGCCAGCAGCTTGGACAGGGTCAAGAACACTGAAGCTTTCTTT.

The chain uses TRBV28 and TRBJ2-4; possibly TRBD2 for D (6 bases). Germline V lookup: CDR1 MDHEN, CDR2 SYDVKM. The CDR3 covers 14 residues. V lost 2 bases, J lost 3 bases, and 8 bases lay in between. This chain's CDR3 is CASSLGGNKNIQYF. The CDR3 region has the DNA TGTGCCAGCAGTTTAGGAGGGAACAAAAACATTCAGTACTTC.

The chain combines TRBV2 with TRBJ2-7; D gene ambiguous. Germline V gene data show CDR1 as SNHLY and CDR2 as FYNNEI. V lost 2 bases and J lost 4, with 12 bases in between. CDR3 size: 14 residues. CDR3 sequence: CASSELQREYEQYF. CDR3 DNA sequence: TGTGCCAGCAGTGAACTACAGAGAGAATACGAGCAGTACTTC.